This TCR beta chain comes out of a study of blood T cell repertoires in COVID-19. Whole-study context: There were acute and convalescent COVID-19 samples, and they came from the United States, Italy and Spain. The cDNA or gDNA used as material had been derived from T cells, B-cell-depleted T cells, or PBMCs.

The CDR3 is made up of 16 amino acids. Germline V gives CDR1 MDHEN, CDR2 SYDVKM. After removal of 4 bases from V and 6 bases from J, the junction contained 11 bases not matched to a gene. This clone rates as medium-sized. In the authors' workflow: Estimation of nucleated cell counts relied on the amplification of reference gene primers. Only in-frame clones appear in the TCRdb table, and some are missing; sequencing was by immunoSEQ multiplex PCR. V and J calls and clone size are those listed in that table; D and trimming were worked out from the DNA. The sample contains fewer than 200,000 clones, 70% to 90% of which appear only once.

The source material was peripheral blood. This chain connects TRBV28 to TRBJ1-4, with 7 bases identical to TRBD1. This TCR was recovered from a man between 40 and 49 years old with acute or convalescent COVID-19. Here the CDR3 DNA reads TGTGCCAGCAGTTCCATGGACAGGTCCTACGATGAAAAACTGTTTTTT. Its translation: CASSSMDRSYDEKLFF.